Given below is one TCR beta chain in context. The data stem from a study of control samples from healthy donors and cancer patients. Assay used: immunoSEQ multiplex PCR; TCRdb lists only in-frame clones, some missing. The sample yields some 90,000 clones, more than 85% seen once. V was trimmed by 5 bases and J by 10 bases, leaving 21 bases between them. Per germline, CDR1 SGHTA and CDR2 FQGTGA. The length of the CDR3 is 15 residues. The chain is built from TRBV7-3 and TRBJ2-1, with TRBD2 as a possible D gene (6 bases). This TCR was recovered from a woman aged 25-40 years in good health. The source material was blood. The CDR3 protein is CASSPGTATTGEQFF. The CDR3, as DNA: TGTGCCAGCAGCCCCGGGACTGCCACCACCGGGGAGCAGTTCTTC.